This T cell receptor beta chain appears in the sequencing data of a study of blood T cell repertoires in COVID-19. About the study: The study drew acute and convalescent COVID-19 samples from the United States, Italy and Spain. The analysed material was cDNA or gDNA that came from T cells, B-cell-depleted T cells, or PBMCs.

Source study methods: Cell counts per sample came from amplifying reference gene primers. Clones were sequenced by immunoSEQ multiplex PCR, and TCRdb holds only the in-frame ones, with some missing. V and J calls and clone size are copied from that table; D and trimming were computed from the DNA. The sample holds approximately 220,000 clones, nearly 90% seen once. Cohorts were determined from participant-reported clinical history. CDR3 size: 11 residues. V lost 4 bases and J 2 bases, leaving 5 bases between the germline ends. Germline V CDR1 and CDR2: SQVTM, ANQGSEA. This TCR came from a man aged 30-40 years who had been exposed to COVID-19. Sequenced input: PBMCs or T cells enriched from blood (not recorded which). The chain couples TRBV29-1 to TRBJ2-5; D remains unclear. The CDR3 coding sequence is TGCAGCGTTGGAACACAAGAGACCCAGTACTTC. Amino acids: CSVGTQETQYF.